The 9 T cell receptor beta chains presented below share a single source sample, sequenced in a study of blood T cell repertoires in COVID-19. The assay was immunoSEQ multiplex PCR, and TCRdb's table has in-frame clones only and misses some. The sample consists of over 70,000 clones, about three quarters of them appearing once. What was sequenced was peripheral blood. These receptors came from a woman of 80 years or more with active or convalescent COVID-19.

CDR3 protein: CASSLRQAPSYEQYF. CDR3 in DNA: TGTGCCAGCAGTTTACGACAGGCCCCCTCCTACGAGCAGTACTTC. The chain joins TRBV27 to TRBJ2-7, with a possible D match to TRBD1 (6 bases). CDR3 length: 15 residues. V was cut by 2 bases and J by 0 bases, with 11 bases left in between. Germline values: CDR1 MNHEY, CDR2 SMNVEV (reference sequence).

This clone has only a few counts. The chain employs TRBV6-2 or TRBV6-3 and TRBJ2-3; 9 bases align to TRBD2. With 4 bases clipped from V and 0 bases from J, the junction kept 5 bases outside the gene matches. The CDR3 has 16 residues. The germline V gene encodes CDR1 MNHEY and CDR2 SVGEGT. CDR3 bases: TGTGCCAGCAGTTGGGACAGCGGGGGGAGCACAGATACGCAGTATTTT. As protein: CASSWDSGGSTDTQYF.

The gene calls are TRBV4-3 and TRBJ1-6; 7 positions agree with TRBD1. Trimming cost V 1 base and J 7 bases; bases outside gene matches: 1. CDR3 length equals 14 residues. Germline loops: CDR1 LGHNA, CDR2 YSLEER. CDR3 nucleotides: TGCGCCAGCAGCCAAGCGACAGGGAATTCACCCCTCCACTTT. Amino acid sequence: CASSQATGNSPLHF.

The chain recombines TRBV5-1 with TRBJ1-4; TRBD1 agrees at 10 bases. The CDR3 sequence is 15 residues long. Germline CDR1 and CDR2: SGHRS and YFSETQ. The V gene end was trimmed by 5 bases and the J gene end by 7 bases; junction bases not matched to a gene: 8. CDR3 sequence (DNA): TGCGCCAGCAGATCGACAGGGGGCAGGGGTGAAAAACTGTTTTTT. Its protein is CASRSTGGRGEKLFF.

The V and J genes are TRBV6-1 and TRBJ1-4; D possibly corresponds to TRBD1 (6 bases). The CDR3 extends over 15 amino acids. Germline CDR1 MNHNS, CDR2 SASEGT. V was shortened by 5 bases and J by 2 bases, with 12 bases between the two germline ends. CDR3 amino acids: CASSLPQGTNEKLFF. The CDR3 coding sequence is TGTGCCAGCAGTTTACCCCAGGGGACTAATGAAAAACTGTTTTTT.

This clone has only a few counts. The chain has TRBV5-6 and TRBJ1-6; D unclear. Germline lookup yields CDR1 SGHDT and CDR2 YYEEEE. The CDR3 runs 15 residues. Trimming left V 3 bases short and J 3 bases short, with 10 bases between. CDR3 DNA sequence: TGTGCCAGCAGCTGGGCAGTCGTCTATAATTCACCCCTCCACTTT. Translated, it gives CASSWAVVYNSPLHF.

This chain uses TRBV11-2 with TRBJ2-1, with D tentatively TRBD2 (7 bases). The CDR3 consists of 14 residues. Looked up from germline, CDR1 is SGHAT and CDR2 is FQNNGV. V was trimmed by 1 base and J by 7 bases, leaving 11 bases between them. The CDR3 reads CASSLGGGTNEQFF. Here the CDR3 DNA reads TGTGCCAGCAGCTTAGGCGGGGGCACGAATGAGCAGTTCTTC.

The rearrangement links TRBV10-3 to TRBJ2-5; TRBD2 aligns across 12 bases. The CDR3 extends over 16 amino acids. Per the germline V gene, CDR1 is ENHRY and CDR2 is SYGVKD. V dropped 6 bases and J dropped 5; count of bases not matched to a gene: 10. The CDR3 loop is CAISKLATSGGETQYF. The CDR3 DNA sequence: TGTGCCATCAGCAAACTGGCGACTAGCGGGGGTGAGACCCAGTACTTC.

The chain employs TRBV2 and TRBJ2-3, with 15 bases aligning to TRBD2. This CDR3 has 15 residues. Trimming at V came to 6 bases and at J to 9 bases, leaving 7 bases not matched to a gene. Germline CDR1 is SNHLY and CDR2 is FYNNEI. The CDR3 protein is CASRAGTSGGLTQYF. Here the CDR3 DNA reads TGTGCCAGCAGAGCCGGGACTAGCGGGGGGTTGACGCAGTATTTT.